This record covers a single T cell receptor (beta chain). Its antigen is unknown. This sample was taken from a study of blood T cells in healthy people across ages. General observations from the study: Both naive CD4+ cell counts and diversity were greater in long-lived donors than in aged donors.

Together with a sample-barcoded 5' primer, a J-beta primer mix was included in a second PCR lasting about 6 to 11 cycles. A template-switch adaptor that had 12 random nucleotides put a tag on each cDNA molecule. Sequencing yielded, for each sample, at least 2.5 million paired-end reads carrying CDR3. TCRdb fed the 5' RACE reads into MiXCR, producing one record per CDR3 protein. The data hold over 1,200,000 distinct CDR3 sequences, with around 55% observed a single time. The CDR3 sequence is 13 residues long. Germline assignment: CDR1 ENHRY and CDR2 SYGVKD. Trimming at V came to 10 bases and at J to 5 bases, leaving 10 bases not matched to a gene.

Sequenced: blood. The chain combines TRBV10-3 with TRBJ2-5, with 7 positions matching TRBD1. The clonotype comes from a man aged 18 to 29 in good health. In DNA form, the CDR3 reads TGTGCCACCGCAGACAGGGTCGGGGAGACCCAGTACTTC. The encoded protein is CATADRVGETQYF.